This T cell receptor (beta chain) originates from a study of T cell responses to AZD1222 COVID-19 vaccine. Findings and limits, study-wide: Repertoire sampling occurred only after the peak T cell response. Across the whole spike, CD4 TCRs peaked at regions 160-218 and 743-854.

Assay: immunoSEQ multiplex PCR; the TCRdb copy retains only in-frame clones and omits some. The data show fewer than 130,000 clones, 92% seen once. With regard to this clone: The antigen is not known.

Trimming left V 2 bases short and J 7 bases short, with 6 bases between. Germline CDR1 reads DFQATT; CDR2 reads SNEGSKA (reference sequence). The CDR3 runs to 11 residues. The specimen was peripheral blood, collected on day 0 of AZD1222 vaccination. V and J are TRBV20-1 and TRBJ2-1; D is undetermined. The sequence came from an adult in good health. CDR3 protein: CSARLVNEQFF. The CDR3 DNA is TGCAGTGCTAGATTGGTAAATGAGCAGTTCTTC.